The clone carrying this TCR beta chain came up many times. Its matching antigen is unknown. In donors with ophthalmopathy, activity was moderate-to-severe, with CAS ≥3, NOSPECS ≥4 and duration under 3 months. Exclusion applied to patients with other autoimmune diseases, uncontrolled infections, pregnancy or lactation. The CDR3 loop spans 15 amino acids. V was pared by 4 bases and J by 4 bases, with 16 bases between. CDR1 is MNHNS, CDR2 SASEGT, per germline. The data belong to a study of Graves' ophthalmopathy and Graves' hyperthyroidism. Study summary: Prior to any treatment, peripheral blood was collected at the time of initial diagnosis.

Study-wide results and caveats: Blood also carried most expanded thyroid clonotypes exceeding 0.001 frequency.

CDR3 regions of TCR beta were amplified from RNA transcripts. In the first round, RT-PCR was carried out with HTBI primers, and a multiplex PCR formed the second round. From the multiplex PCR reads, TCRdb called clonotypes with MiXCR, one entry per CDR3 protein. The sample records about 480,000 distinct CDR3 sequences, approximately 15% being singletons. Sample: blood. V and J are TRBV6-1 and TRBJ1-1, with D possibly being TRBD1 (5 bases). The sequence came from a woman aged 30 to 39 with Graves' ophthalmopathy. CDR3 sequence reads: CASSGGTAWGTEAFF. Here the CDR3 DNA reads TGTGCCAGCAGTGGTGGGACGGCGTGGGGCACTGAAGCTTTCTTT.